The clone carrying this TCR beta chain showed up many times. No antigen is known for it. Newly diagnosed hyperthyroidism patients aged 18 to 65 years had disease lasting under 2 months. Blood sampling occurred at first hyperthyroidism diagnosis, ahead of any ophthalmopathy symptoms. Fresh peripheral blood, roughly 9.3 ml, was the source of the PBMCs. The data derive from a study of T cells in Graves' hyperthyroidism and ophthalmopathy. Study-wide points: Peripheral blood also featured most of the thyroid clonotypes expanded above 0.001.

From germline, CDR1 is SGHVS and CDR2 FQNEAQ. The CDR3 extends over 13 amino acids. V lost 5 bases and J lost 5, with 10 bases in between. RNA transcripts provided the source from which TCR beta CDR3 regions were amplified. TCR CDR3 underwent first-round RT-PCR with the HTBI primer set. TCRdb recomputed calls from the multiplex PCR reads with MiXCR, one row per CDR3 protein. There are 300,000 to 450,000 distinct CDR3 sequences in the sample; about 13% occur only once, and around 21% lies in the top ten. The receptor was isolated from a man aged 25-45 years with Graves' hyperthyroidism that later progressed to Graves' ophthalmopathy. The chain is built from TRBV7-8 and TRBJ1-5; D remains unclear. Sequences were obtained from blood. The CDR3 loop is CASSKNGDQPQHF. In DNA, the CDR3 is TGTGCCAGCAGCAAAAACGGCGATCAGCCCCAGCATTTT.